Below, one T cell receptor beta chain is given with its context. From RNA transcripts, TCR beta CDR3 regions were amplified. First-round RT-PCR targeting the TCR CDR3 was performed with the HTBI primer set. A single record per CDR3 protein comes from TCRdb applying MiXCR to the multiplex PCR reads. The sample carries hundreds of thousands of distinct CDR3 sequences, 30% to 40% recorded once. This sample was taken from a study of T cells in Graves' hyperthyroidism and ophthalmopathy. The V end was cut by 0 bases, the J end by 3 bases, with 7 bases between. This CDR3 is 13 amino acids long. Germline V gene lookup returns CDR1 SGHNT and CDR2 YYREEE (reference sequence).

The chain employs TRBV5-4 and TRBJ2-7; D is perhaps TRBD2 (5 bases). The source material was blood. The receptor's source is a middle-aged woman with Graves' hyperthyroidism. Here the CDR3 reads CASSLDGNYEQYF. CDR3 DNA: TGTGCCAGCAGCTTGGACGGGAACTACGAGCAGTACTTC.